This TCR beta chain was observed in a study of shared clonotypes between healthy human individuals. Generated by immunoSEQ multiplex PCR, the TCRdb table keeps only in-frame clones and is missing some. The sample records about 2 million clones, less than 95% being singletons. CD8 cells classed as naive were CD45RO-negative and positively selected for CCR7, excluding terminally differentiated effector memory CD45RA+ cells. HIV-negative, healthy adults without recent acute infections or vaccinations were the donors. About this clone: Its antigen is as yet unknown.

Study results and caveats: Sequencing depth was expected to influence donor clonotype sharing.

From germline, CDR1 is SNHLY and CDR2 FYNNEI. The CDR3 totals 16 residues. V was clipped by 0 bases and J by 0 bases, with 12 bases between them. This receptor was obtained from a man aged 18 to 29 in good health. This sequence joins TRBV2 and TRBJ2-7; D possibly corresponds to TRBD1 (6 bases). Sample: naive CD8+ T cells sorted from blood. In DNA form, the CDR3 reads TGTGCCAGCAGTGAAGCTAATACAGGGATCTCCTACGAGCAGTACTTC. It specifies CASSEANTGISYEQYF.